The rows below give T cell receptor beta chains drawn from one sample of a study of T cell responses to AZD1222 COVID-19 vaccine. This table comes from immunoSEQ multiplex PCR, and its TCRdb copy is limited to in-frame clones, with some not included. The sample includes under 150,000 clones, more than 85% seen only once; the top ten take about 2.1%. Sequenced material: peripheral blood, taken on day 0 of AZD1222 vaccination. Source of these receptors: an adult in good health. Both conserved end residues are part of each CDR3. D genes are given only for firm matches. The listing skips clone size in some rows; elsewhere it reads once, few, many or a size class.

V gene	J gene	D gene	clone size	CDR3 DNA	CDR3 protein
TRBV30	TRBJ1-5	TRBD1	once	TGTGCCTCCGGGACAGGGTCTAGCAATCAGCCCCAGCATTTT	CASGTGSSNQPQHF
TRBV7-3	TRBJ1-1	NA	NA	TGTGCCAGCAGCTTACGACCAGAGGCTGAAGCTTTCTTT	CASSLRPEAEAFF
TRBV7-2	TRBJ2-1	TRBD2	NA	TGTGCCAGCAGCTCACGGACTAGCGCCTACAATGAGCAGTTCTTC	CASSSRTSAYNEQFF
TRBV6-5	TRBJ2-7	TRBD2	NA	TGTGCCAGCAGTTACGCAGACGGGGGGGTCTACGAGCAGTACTTC	CASSYADGGVYEQYF
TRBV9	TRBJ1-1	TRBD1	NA	TGTGCCAGCAGCGTAGAGGCAGGGGGCTTGGAAGCTTTCTTT	CASSVEAGGLEAFF
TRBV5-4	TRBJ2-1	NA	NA	TGTGCCAGCAGCCACGGGGGTCCTGAGGGCGATGAGCAGTTCTTC	CASSHGGPEGDEQFF
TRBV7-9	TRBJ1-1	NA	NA	TGTGCCAGCAGCTTAGTGGACGGGGTAACTGAAGCTTTCTTT	CASSLVDGVTEAFF
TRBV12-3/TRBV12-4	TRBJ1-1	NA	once	TGTGCCAGCAGTGTGGTCGTGAAGGCTGAAGCTTTCTTT	CASSVVVKAEAFF
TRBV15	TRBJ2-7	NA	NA	TGTGCCACCAGCCGGAGCCTGGGCAGGGGAGAGGCCTACGAGCAGTACTTC	CATSRSLGRGEAYEQYF
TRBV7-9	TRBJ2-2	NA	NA	TGTGCCAGCAGCTTAGCCGTTTCAGGGAACACCGGGGAGCTGTTTTTT	CASSLAVSGNTGELFF
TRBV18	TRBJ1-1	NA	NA	TGTGCCAGCTCACCGATTTTGGCCTCCATGAACACTGAAGCTTTCTTT	CASSPILASMNTEAFF
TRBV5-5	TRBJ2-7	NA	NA	TGTGCCAGCAGCCGGGGGTCAGGACAGACTTATGTCTACGAGCAGTACTTC	CASSRGSGQTYVYEQYF
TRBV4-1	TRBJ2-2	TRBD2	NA	TGCGCCAGCAGCCAAGGCCCTCCTAGCGGGAGGAACACCGGGGAGCTGTTTTTT	CASSQGPPSGRNTGELFF
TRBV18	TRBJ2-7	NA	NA	TGTGCCAGCTCGAGTGCCAGTCCGAACTCCTACGAGCAGTACTTC	CASSSASPNSYEQYF
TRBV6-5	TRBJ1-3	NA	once	TGTGCCAGCAGTTACTCCGGGGGGGCGGGGGACACCATATATTTT	CASSYSGGAGDTIYF
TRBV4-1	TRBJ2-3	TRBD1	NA	TGCGCCAGCAGCCGGACAGGCGCAAACACAGATACGCAGTATTTT	CASSRTGANTDTQYF
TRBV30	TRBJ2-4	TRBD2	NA	TGTGCCTATGGCGGGGGACTCACGTGGGGCATTCAGTACTTC	CAYGGGLTWGIQYF
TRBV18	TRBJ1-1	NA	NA	TGTGCCAGCTCACCAGGGAAGGCAGGGGCCAACACTGAAGCTTTCTTT	CASSPGKAGANTEAFF
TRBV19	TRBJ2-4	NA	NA	TGTGCCAGTAGTCCCCCTAGCACCATGGCCAAAAACATTCAGTACTTC	CASSPPSTMAKNIQYF
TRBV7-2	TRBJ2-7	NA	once	TGTGCCAGCAGCCTAGTGGCCGTTTTTACCTACGAGCAGTACTTC	CASSLVAVFTYEQYF
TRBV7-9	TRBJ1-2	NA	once	TGTGCCAGCAGCTTAAGGGGGGCCTATGGCTACACCTTC	CASSLRGAYGYTF
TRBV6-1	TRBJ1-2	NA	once	TGTGCCAGCAGTGAAGCGCTCGCAGCCGGAGGCTACACCTTC	CASSEALAAGGYTF
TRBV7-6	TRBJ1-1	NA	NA	TGTGCCAGCAGCCCAGGGATTTTAGTTTCGGTGGGCACTGAAGCTTTCTTT	CASSPGILVSVGTEAFF
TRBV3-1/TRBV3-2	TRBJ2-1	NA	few	TGTGCCAGCAGCCAAGTCCCCACATATTCGGACCGTGAGCAGTTCTTC	CASSQVPTYSDREQFF
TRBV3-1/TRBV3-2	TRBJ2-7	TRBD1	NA	TGTGCCAGCAGCCAACTACAGGGGACCCCCTACGAGCAGTACTTC	CASSQLQGTPYEQYF
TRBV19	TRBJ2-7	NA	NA	TGTGCCAGTAGACCCAGGAGGAGCGGATCCTACGAGCAGTACTTC	CASRPRRSGSYEQYF
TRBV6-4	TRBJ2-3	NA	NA	TGTGCCAGCAGTGATTCGGGGATCGAAATTGGTACGCAGTATTTT	CASSDSGIEIGTQYF
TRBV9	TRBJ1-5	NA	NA	TGTGCCAGCAGCGATGGGAATGGCAATCAGCCCCAGCATTTT	CASSDGNGNQPQHF
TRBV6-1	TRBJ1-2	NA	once	TGTGCCAGCAGTGAAGGGTCCCATGGCTACACCTTC	CASSEGSHGYTF
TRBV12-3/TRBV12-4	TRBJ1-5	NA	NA	TGTGCCAGCAGGCCCTCACTTGCCCCCGCCCAGCATTTT	CASRPSLAPAQHF
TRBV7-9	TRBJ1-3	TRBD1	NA	TGTGCCAGCAGTCGGGACAGGGGGCACCGGCTCTCTGGAAACACCATATATTTT	CASSRDRGHRLSGNTIYF
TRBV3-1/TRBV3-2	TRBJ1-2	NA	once	TGTGCCAGCACCCCCGCGGCGACCCTTGGCTACACCTTC	CASTPAATLGYTF
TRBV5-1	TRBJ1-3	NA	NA	TGCGCCAGCAGCTTGGTGTGGGGGGGAAACACCATATATTTT	CASSLVWGGNTIYF
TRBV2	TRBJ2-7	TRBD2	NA	TGTGCCAGCGGGGGAGCTAGCGGGATCTACGAGCAGTACTTC	CASGGASGIYEQYF
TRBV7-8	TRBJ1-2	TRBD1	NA	TGTGCCAGCAGCTTCGGGACAGGGGATGGCTACACCTTC	CASSFGTGDGYTF
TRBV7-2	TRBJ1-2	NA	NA	TGTGCCAGCAGCTTATTGGGCGGCAATCTAAAGGGCTACACCTTC	CASSLLGGNLKGYTF
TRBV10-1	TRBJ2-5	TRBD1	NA	TGCGCCAGCAGTGCCGGGACAGTAGGGACCCAGTACTTC	CASSAGTVGTQYF
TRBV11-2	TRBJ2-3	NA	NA	TGTGCCAGCAGCTTAGGCTCCACAGATACGCAGTATTTT	CASSLGSTDTQYF
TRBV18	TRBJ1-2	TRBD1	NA	TGTGCCAGCTCACAAGACAGGGGGGCCAACTATGGCTACACCTTC	CASSQDRGANYGYTF
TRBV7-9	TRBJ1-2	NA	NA	TGTGCCAGCAGCTCAGGAGAAGACAGGTTCTGGGGCTACACCTTC	CASSSGEDRFWGYTF
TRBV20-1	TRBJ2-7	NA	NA	TGCAGTGCTTTTCACTCCTACGAGCAGTACTTC	CSAFHSYEQYF
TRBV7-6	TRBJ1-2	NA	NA	TGTGCCAGCAGCTCGGAACCGGCTAACTATGGCTACACCTTC	CASSSEPANYGYTF
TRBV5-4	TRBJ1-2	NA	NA	TGTGCCAGCAGCGCTGCCGGGGTTCGGGACTATGGCTACACCTTC	CASSAAGVRDYGYTF
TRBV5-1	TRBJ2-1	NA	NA	TGCGCCAGCAGCTTGGCCCTATACAATGAGCAGTTCTTC	CASSLALYNEQFF
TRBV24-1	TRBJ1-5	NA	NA	TGTGCCACCAGAGGGACATCTCACAGGAATCAGCCCCAGCATTTT	CATRGTSHRNQPQHF
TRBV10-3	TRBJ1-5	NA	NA	TGTGCCATCAGAGGGGACAATCAGCCCCAGCATTTT	CAIRGDNQPQHF